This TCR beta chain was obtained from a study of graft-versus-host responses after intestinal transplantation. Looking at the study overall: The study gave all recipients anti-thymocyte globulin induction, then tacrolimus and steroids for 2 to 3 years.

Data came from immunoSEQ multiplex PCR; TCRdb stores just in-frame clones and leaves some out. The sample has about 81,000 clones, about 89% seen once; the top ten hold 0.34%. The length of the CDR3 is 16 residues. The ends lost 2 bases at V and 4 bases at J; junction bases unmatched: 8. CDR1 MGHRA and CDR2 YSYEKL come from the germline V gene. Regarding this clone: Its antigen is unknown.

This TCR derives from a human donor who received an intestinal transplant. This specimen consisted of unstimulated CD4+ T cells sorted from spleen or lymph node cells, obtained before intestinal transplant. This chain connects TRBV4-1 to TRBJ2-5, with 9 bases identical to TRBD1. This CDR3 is CASSQMTGGIGETQYF. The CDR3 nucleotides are TGCGCCAGCAGCCAAATGACAGGGGGTATTGGAGAGACCCAGTACTTC.